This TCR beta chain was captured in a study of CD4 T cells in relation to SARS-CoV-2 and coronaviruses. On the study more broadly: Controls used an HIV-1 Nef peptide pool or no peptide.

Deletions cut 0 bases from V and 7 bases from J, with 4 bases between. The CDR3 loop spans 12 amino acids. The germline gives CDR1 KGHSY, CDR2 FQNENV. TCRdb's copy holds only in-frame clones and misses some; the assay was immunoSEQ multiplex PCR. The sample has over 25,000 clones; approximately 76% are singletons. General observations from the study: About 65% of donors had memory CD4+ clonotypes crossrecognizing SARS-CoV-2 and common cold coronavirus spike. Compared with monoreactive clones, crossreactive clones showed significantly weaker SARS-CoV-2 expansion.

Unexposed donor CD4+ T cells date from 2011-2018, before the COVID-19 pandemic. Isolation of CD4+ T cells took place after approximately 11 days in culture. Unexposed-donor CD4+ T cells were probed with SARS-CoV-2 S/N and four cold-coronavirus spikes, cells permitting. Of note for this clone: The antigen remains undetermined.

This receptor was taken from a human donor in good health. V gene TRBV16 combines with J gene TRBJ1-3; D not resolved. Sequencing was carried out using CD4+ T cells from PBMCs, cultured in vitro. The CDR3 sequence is CASSQSGNTIYF. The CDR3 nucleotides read TGTGCCAGCAGCCAATCGGGGAACACCATATATTTT.